The clone carrying this T cell receptor (beta chain) appeared a few times. TCRdb used MiXCR to reprocess the RACE reads, holding one entry per CDR3 protein. The sample lists roughly 97,000 distinct CDR3 sequences, roughly 27% occurring once. The sample belongs to a study of human T cells and chemical hapten exposure. The CDR3 runs to 16 residues. Trimming took off 6 bases at V and 2 bases at J, with 20 bases between the two ends. The germline gives CDR1 SGDLS, CDR2 YYNGEE. Regarding time point: patch test 3, about 24 weeks after DPC sensitization. Treatment reported: therapeutic diphenylcyclopropenone sensitization with weekly scalp DPC.

The genes are TRBV9 and TRBJ2-5, with D perhaps TRBD1 (7 bases). The source was whole blood, collected in connection with sensitization to the hapten diphenylcyclopropenone (DPC). This TCR derives from a man between 40 and 49 years old with alopecia areata. Some clones in this sample may be carry-over from other donors' samples. CDR3 in amino acids: CASTRGGRGRQETQYF. The DNA of the CDR3 is TGTGCCAGCACGAGAGGGGGCCGGGGGCGTCAAGAGACCCAGTACTTC.